This T cell receptor beta chain derives from a study of identical twins. Germline values: CDR1 DFQATT, CDR2 SNEGSKA (reference sequence). V gave up 2 bases and J gave up 3 bases, with 10 bases separating them. This CDR3 is built from 13 residues. MiXCR was run by TCRdb on the 5' RACE reads, yielding one entry per CDR3 protein. The sample yields about 200,000 distinct CDR3 sequences, about 10% seen once. This clonotype was detected only a few times. The receptor was derived from a man aged 50-59 years in good health. This chain connects TRBV20-1 to TRBJ1-2, with D maybe TRBD1 (6 bases). Material: memory T cells sorted from blood. CDR3 sequence: CSARQGPYYGYTF. CDR3 DNA: TGCAGTGCTAGACAGGGGCCCTACTATGGCTACACCTTC.